This passage covers 25 T cell receptor beta chains from one sample sequenced in a study of cytomegalovirus exposure and HLA in healthy donors. PCR employed 60 Vbeta and 13 Jbeta primers. The repertoire was sequenced with immunoSEQ multiplex PCR; TCRdb's copy has only in-frame clones and lacks some. The sample holds approximately 110,000 clones, around three quarters seen once. The sequencing sample was made of PBMCs. All receptors derive from a man between 50 and 59 years old in good health and CMV-seropositive.

This chain joins TRBV11-3 and TRBJ2-7, with 9 nucleotides matching TRBD1. This CDR3 contains 19 residues. V shed 2 bases, J shed 3 bases, and the junction held 17 bases outside the gene matches. Germline loops: CDR1 SGHNT, CDR2 YENEEA. The CDR3 DNA is TGTGCCAGCAGCTTACCCCGGGACAGGGAGGCTAGCGGTGACTACGAGCAGTACTTC. This translates into CASSLPRDREASGDYEQYF.

The chain couples TRBV5-4 to TRBJ1-5; 7 bases are a match to TRBD1. V shed 4 bases, J shed 3 bases, and the junction held 4 bases outside the gene matches. The CDR3 has 14 residues. Germline-derived CDR1 and CDR2 are SGHNT and YYREEE (reference sequence). CDR3 in DNA: TGTGCCAGCAGCCTGGGGACAGTCAATCAGCCCCAGCATTTT. Protein sequence: CASSLGTVNQPQHF.

The chain recombines TRBV4-2 with TRBJ2-7, with 7 nucleotides matching TRBD2. Germline V lookup: CDR1 LGHNA, CDR2 YNFKEQ. This CDR3 region has 16 residues. With V trimmed by 0 bases and J by 4 bases, 9 bases remained unmatched. The CDR3 DNA is TGTGCCAGCAGCCAAGATCCTGGCGGGGGAACGTACGAGCAGTACTTC. Amino acids: CASSQDPGGGTYEQYF.

CDR3 loop: CASSDPGLSQPYEQYF. Written as DNA, the CDR3 is TGTGCCAGCAGTGACCCCGGACTTAGTCAACCCTACGAGCAGTACTTC. The J gene is TRBJ2-7, the V gene TRBV2, with D possibly being TRBD2 (5 bases). There are 16 residues in the CDR3. CDR1 is SNHLY and CDR2 is FYNNEI in the germline V gene. V was pared by 3 bases and J by 2 bases, with 17 bases between.

The V call is TRBV9, the J call TRBJ1-1, with D possibly TRBD1 on 5 matching bases. The V end lost 0 bases, the J end lost 3 bases, and 9 bases lay between the germline ends. The germline V gene encodes CDR1 SGDLS and CDR2 YYNGEE. This CDR3 is built from 14 residues. For the CDR3, the DNA is TGTGCCAGCAGCGTAGGCGGAGGGGACACTGAAGCTTTCTTT. Translating it yields CASSVGGGDTEAFF.

This clone has a handful of counts. The chain couples TRBV5-1 to TRBJ1-2; 8 positions match TRBD1. Germline trimming cut 1 base from V and 8 bases from J; bases unmatched to any gene: 4. The CDR3 has 13 residues. The germline V gene has CDR1 SGHRS and CDR2 YFSETQ. The CDR3 sequence: CASSLNRDRGYTF. CDR3 in DNA: TGCGCCAGCAGCTTGAACAGGGACAGGGGCTACACCTTC.

The chain carries TRBV5-1 and TRBJ1-2; D may be TRBD1 (5 bases). V lost 2 bases and J lost 3, with 11 bases in between. This CDR3 has 14 residues. Germline V gene data show CDR1 as SGHRS and CDR2 as YFSETQ. CDR3 loop: CASSFGGGDYGYTF. The CDR3 DNA follows: TGCGCCAGCAGCTTTGGCGGGGGAGACTATGGCTACACCTTC.

Only one count was recorded for this clone. The genes are TRBV19 and TRBJ2-5, with D possibly being TRBD2 (5 bases). Trimming removed 5 bases from V and 5 bases from J, with 15 bases in between. The germline V gene encodes CDR1 LNHDA and CDR2 SQIVND (reference sequence). The CDR3 runs to 14 residues. The CDR3, as DNA: TGTGCCAGTAGTGTCTGGCAGCGAGGGGAGACCCAGTACTTC. This gives the protein CASSVWQRGETQYF.

The gene calls are TRBV11-2 and TRBJ2-7; possibly TRBD1 for D (6 bases). The V end was cut by 5 bases, the J end by 6 bases, with 17 bases between. Germline CDR1 SGHAT, CDR2 FQNNGV. This CDR3 comprises 14 residues. The CDR3 DNA reads TGTGCCAGCAGCCCCGCCGGGACATATGGCGAGCAGTACTTC. Its translation is CASSPAGTYGEQYF.

The gene calls are TRBV9 and TRBJ2-5; possibly TRBD2 for D (6 bases). CDR3 length equals 13 residues. Germline lookup yields CDR1 SGDLS and CDR2 YYNGEE. V lost 4 bases and J lost 1, with 8 bases in between. CDR3 sequence: CASSRDFQETQYF. CDR3 DNA sequence: TGTGCCAGCAGCCGGGACTTCCAAGAGACCCAGTACTTC.

This chain links TRBV5-4 with TRBJ2-2; tentatively, D is TRBD1 (5 bases). This CDR3 contains 16 residues. Trimming left V 0 bases short and J 6 bases short, with 15 bases between. Germline values: CDR1 SGHNT, CDR2 YYREEE (reference sequence). This chain's CDR3 is CASSLAAGSYAGELFF. In nucleotides, the CDR3 is TGTGCCAGCAGCTTGGCTGCAGGGTCTTACGCCGGGGAGCTGTTTTTT.

The rearrangement links TRBV5-5 to TRBJ2-1; D may be TRBD1 (6 bases). V dropped 0 bases and J dropped 4 bases, with 17 bases sitting between them. The CDR3 is 17 residues long. Germline V gene lookup returns CDR1 SGHKS and CDR2 YYEKEE (reference sequence). CDR3 loop: CASSLALHRDTYNEQFF. CDR3 in DNA: TGTGCCAGCAGCTTGGCGCTCCACCGGGACACATACAATGAGCAGTTCTTC. The variable domain in full, with the rest retrieved from reference TRBV5-5 and TRBJ2-1, is DAGVTQSPTHLIKTRGQQVTLRCSPISGHKSVSWYQQVLGQGPQFIFQYYEKEERGRGNFPDRFSARQFPNYSSELNVNALLLGDSALYLCASSLALHRDTYNEQFFGPGTRLTVL.

This clone is deemed medium-sized. The chain uses TRBV2 and TRBJ1-1, with TRBD1 matching over 8 bases. The CDR3 covers 12 residues. Germline CDR1 and CDR2: SNHLY and FYNNEI. Trimming took 9 bases from V and 6 from J; bases not matched to a gene: 6. In nucleotides, the CDR3 is TGTGCCAGTCGCCAGGGGGCCGCTGAAGCTTTCTTT. It specifies CASRQGAAEAFF.

This clone turned up a few times. V usage is TRBV2 and J usage is TRBJ1-3; no clear D. Germline V gene sequence: CDR1 SNHLY, CDR2 FYNNEI. With 8 bases removed from V and 2 bases from J, the gap between germline ends came to 13 bases. The CDR3 is 14 amino acids. CDR3 amino acids: CASCRGGPGNTIYF. The DNA of the CDR3 is TGTGCCAGCTGCCGGGGAGGGCCTGGAAACACCATATATTTT.

The chain uses TRBV4-1 and TRBJ2-6; possibly TRBD2 for D (5 bases). The CDR3 covers 18 residues. V lost 1 base and J lost 0, with 13 bases in between. Germline CDR1 reads MGHRA; CDR2 reads YSYEKL. In DNA form, the CDR3 reads TGCGCCAGCAGCCAAGTCGGACTGGGGTACTCTGGGGCCAACGTCCTGACTTTC. Its translation: CASSQVGLGYSGANVLTF.

The rearrangement joins TRBV15 to TRBJ1-5; D remains unclear. Germline loops: CDR1 LNHNV, CDR2 YYDKDF (reference sequence). The CDR3 covers 15 residues. V was cut by 0 bases and J by 1 base, with 7 bases left in between. The CDR3 nucleotides are TGTGCCACCAGCAGAGACTGGGCCAGCAATCAGCCCCAGCATTTT. Protein sequence: CATSRDWASNQPQHF.

The rearrangement links TRBV27 to TRBJ2-3; TRBD1 is a possible D gene (5 bases). CDR3 length: 15 residues. Trimming cost V 2 bases and J 1 base, with 10 bases left between them. Germline lookup yields CDR1 MNHEY and CDR2 SMNVEV (reference sequence). In DNA, the CDR3 is TGTGCCAGCAGTTTACAGGGAAGCGGCACAGATACGCAGTATTTT. Its protein product is CASSLQGSGTDTQYF.

The chain joins TRBV4-1 to TRBJ2-5, with 12 positions matching TRBD2. CDR3 size: 17 residues. V was pared by 0 bases and J by 4 bases, with 6 bases of the junction left unmatched. Germline-derived CDR1 and CDR2 are MGHRA and YSYEKL. The CDR3 loop is CASSQESSGRARETQYF. The CDR3 bases are TGCGCCAGCAGCCAAGAGTCTAGCGGGAGGGCCCGAGAGACCCAGTACTTC.

The J gene is TRBJ1-5, the V gene TRBV5-8; D uncertain. CDR1 and CDR2 from the germline V gene are SGHTS and YDEGEE. The CDR3 has 15 residues. V was cut by 4 bases and J by 3 bases, with 14 bases left in between. DNA of the CDR3: TGTGCCAGCAGCCGGAACCGGGGTACCAATCAGCCCCAGCATTTT. Amino acid sequence: CASSRNRGTNQPQHF.

A few counts support this clone. This rearrangement joins TRBV5-1 to TRBJ2-1; D call uncertain. This CDR3 has 15 residues. The V gene's germline CDR1 is SGHRS and CDR2 YFSETQ. The V end was cut by 4 bases, the J end by 1 base, with 12 bases between. The CDR3 here is CASSPEQASYNEQFF. DNA of the CDR3: TGCGCCAGCAGCCCTGAGCAGGCTTCCTACAATGAGCAGTTCTTC.

The rearrangement uses TRBV25-1 and TRBJ1-2; D not certain. The CDR3 spans 15 residues. Trimming shortened V by 2 bases and J by 3 bases, and 13 bases separated the two germline ends. Germline-derived CDR1 and CDR2 are MGHDK and SYGVNS. The CDR3 DNA reads as TGTGCCAGCAGTGAAGGCGGTGCACTGGACTATGGCTACACCTTC. Its translation is CASSEGGALDYGYTF.

The CDR3 loop reads CAIRSRDNPPSPQYF. Here the CDR3 DNA reads TGTGCCATCAGGTCCAGGGACAATCCCCCTTCCCCCCAGTACTTC. The rearrangement links TRBV10-3 to TRBJ2-5; possibly TRBD1 for D (6 bases). CDR1 is ENHRY and CDR2 is SYGVKD in the germline V gene. The CDR3 loop spans 15 amino acids. Trimming stripped 6 bases from V and 9 bases from J, with 23 bases between.

This clone was recorded once. The V and J genes are TRBV25-1 and TRBJ2-1; TRBD1 agrees at 9 bases. The V gene end was trimmed by 4 bases and the J gene end by 8 bases; junction bases not matched to a gene: 6. CDR1 and CDR2 (germline): MGHDK, SYGVNS. This CDR3 is 14 amino acids long. The CDR3 nucleotides are TGTGCCAGCAGTGTCGATACAGGGGGCGATGAGCAGTTCTTC. Translation: CASSVDTGGDEQFF.

The rearrangement uses TRBV10-3 and TRBJ1-5, with a possible D match to TRBD1 (6 bases). Germline V gene lookup returns CDR1 ENHRY and CDR2 SYGVKD. Trimming took off 10 bases at V and 5 bases at J, with 15 bases between the two ends. The CDR3 totals 13 residues. In DNA, the CDR3 is TGTGCCACGCATGGCGGGGGGCATCAGCCCCAGCATTTT. Translating it yields CATHGGGHQPQHF.

V and J are TRBV5-6 and TRBJ1-1; 9 bases fit TRBD1. CDR1 is SGHDT, CDR2 YYEEEE, per germline. With 2 bases clipped from V and 1 base from J, the junction kept 9 bases outside the gene matches. This CDR3 contains 17 residues. CDR3 protein: CASSLNRGPFTNTEAFF. The CDR3 nucleotides are TGTGCCAGCAGCTTAAACAGGGGGCCCTTTACGAACACTGAAGCTTTCTTT.